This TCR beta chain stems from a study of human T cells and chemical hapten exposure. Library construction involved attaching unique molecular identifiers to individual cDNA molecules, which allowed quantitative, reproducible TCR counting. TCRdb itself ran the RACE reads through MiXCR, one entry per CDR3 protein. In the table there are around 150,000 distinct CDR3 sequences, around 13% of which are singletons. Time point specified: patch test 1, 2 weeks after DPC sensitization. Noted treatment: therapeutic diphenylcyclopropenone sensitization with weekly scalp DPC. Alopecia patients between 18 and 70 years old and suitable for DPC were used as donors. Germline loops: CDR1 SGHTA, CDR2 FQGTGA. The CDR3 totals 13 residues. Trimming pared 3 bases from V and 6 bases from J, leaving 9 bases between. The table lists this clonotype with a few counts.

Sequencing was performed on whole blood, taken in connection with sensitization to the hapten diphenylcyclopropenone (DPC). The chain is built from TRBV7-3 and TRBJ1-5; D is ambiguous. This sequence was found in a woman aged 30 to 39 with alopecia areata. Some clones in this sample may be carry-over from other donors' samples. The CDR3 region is CASSLEEGQPQHF. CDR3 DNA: TGTGCCAGCAGCTTGGAGGAGGGTCAGCCCCAGCATTTT.